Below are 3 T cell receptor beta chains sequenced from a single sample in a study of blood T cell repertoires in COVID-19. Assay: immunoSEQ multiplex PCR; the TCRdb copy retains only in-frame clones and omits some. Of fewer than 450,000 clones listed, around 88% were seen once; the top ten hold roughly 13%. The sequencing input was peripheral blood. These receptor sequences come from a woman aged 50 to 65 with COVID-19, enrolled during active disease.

CDR3 DNA sequence: TGTGCCAGCAGTTTATCGTGGGGACACTTGAACACTGAAGCTTTCTTT. Translating it yields CASSLSWGHLNTEAFF. The gene calls are TRBV27 and TRBJ1-1; TRBD1 might be the D (6 bases). This CDR3 comprises 16 residues. V was cut by 0 bases and J by 0 bases, with 11 bases left in between. Germline V gene data show CDR1 as MNHEY and CDR2 as SMNVEV (reference sequence).

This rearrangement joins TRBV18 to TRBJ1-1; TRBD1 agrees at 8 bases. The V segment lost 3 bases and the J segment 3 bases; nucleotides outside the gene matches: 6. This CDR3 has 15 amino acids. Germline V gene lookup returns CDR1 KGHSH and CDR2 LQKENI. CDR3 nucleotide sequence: TGTGCCAGCTCACCCAGGACAGGGTGGGACACTGAAGCTTTCTTT. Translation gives CASSPRTGWDTEAFF.

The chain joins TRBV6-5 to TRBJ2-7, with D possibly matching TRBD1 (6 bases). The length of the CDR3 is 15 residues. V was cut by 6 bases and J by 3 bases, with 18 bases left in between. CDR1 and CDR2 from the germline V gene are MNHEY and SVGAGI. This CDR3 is CASSSHSDSSYEQYF. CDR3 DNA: TGTGCCAGCAGCTCTCATTCGGACAGCAGCTACGAGCAGTACTTC.